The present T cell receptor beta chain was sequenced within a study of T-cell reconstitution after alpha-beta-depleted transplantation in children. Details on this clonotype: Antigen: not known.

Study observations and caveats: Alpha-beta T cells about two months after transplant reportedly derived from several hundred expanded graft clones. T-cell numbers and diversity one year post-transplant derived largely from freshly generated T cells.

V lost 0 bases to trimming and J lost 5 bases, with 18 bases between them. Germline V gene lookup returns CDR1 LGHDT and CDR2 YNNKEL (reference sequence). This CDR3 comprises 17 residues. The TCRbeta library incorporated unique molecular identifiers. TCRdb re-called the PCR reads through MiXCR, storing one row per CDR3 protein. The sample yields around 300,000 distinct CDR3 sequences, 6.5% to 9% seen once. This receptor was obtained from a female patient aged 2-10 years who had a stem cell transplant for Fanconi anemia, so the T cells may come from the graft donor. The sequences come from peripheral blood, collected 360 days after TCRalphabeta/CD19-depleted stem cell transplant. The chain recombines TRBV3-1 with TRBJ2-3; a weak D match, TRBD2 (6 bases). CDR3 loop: CASSQDQRRAGRDTQYF. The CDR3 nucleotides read TGTGCCAGCAGCCAAGACCAGCGGCGGGCGGGAAGAGATACGCAGTATTTT.